The rows below give T cell receptor beta chains drawn from one sample of a study of blood T cell repertoires in COVID-19. This table comes from immunoSEQ multiplex PCR, and its TCRdb copy is limited to in-frame clones, with some not included. This table has roughly 67,000 clones, less than 90% appearing once. The sample taken for sequencing was peripheral blood. These receptors all come from a man aged 50-60 years with active COVID-19. Each CDR3 is given with its conserved first and last residue. D genes are given only for firm matches. Part of the rows lack a size; the others show once, few, many or a class for expanded clones.

size,D,J,V,DNA,CDR3
-,TRBD2,TRBJ2-3,TRBV7-2,TGTGCCAGCAGCTTAGCGGTGGGAGGGCCGGGGACAGATACGCAGTATTTT,CASSLAVGGPGTDTQYF
-,TRBD1,TRBJ1-6,TRBV6-5,TGTGCCAGCAGTTTGGGACAGAGCTCCTATAATTCACCCCTCCACTTT,CASSLGQSSYNSPLHF
-,-,TRBJ2-5,TRBV29-1,TGCAGCGTTGCCGAGACTTCGGAGACCCAGTACTTC,CSVAETSETQYF
-,TRBD1,TRBJ1-3,TRBV7-2,TGTGCCAGCAGCTCCGACAGGGCTGGAAACACCATATATTTT,CASSSDRAGNTIYF
-,TRBD1,TRBJ2-7,TRBV5-8,TGTGCCAGCAGCTTGGTGGGGCAGGGGGCGCGTTACGAGCAGTACTTC,CASSLVGQGARYEQYF
-,-,TRBJ2-3,TRBV9,TGTGCCAGCAGCTCCGATATTTCGGAGACAGATACGCAGTATTTT,CASSSDISETDTQYF
once,TRBD1,TRBJ2-3,TRBV6-5,TGTGCCAGCGCGGACAGGGGCACAGATACGCAGTATTTT,CASADRGTDTQYF
-,TRBD1,TRBJ1-2,TRBV7-2,TGTGCCAGCAGCTCCCTGGACAGGTTCTATGGCTACACCTTC,CASSSLDRFYGYTF
-,TRBD1,TRBJ1-2,TRBV7-2,TGTGCCAGCAGCATACGACAGGGTGCCACTGGCTACACCTTC,CASSIRQGATGYTF
-,TRBD2,TRBJ2-1,TRBV6-5,TGTGCCAGCAAAGCTAGCGGGTACAATGAGCAGTTCTTC,CASKASGYNEQFF
-,TRBD2,TRBJ2-3,TRBV7-2,TGTGCCAGCAGCTTAGGGGGCGGGGGAGCTAGCACAGATACGCAGTATTTT,CASSLGGGGASTDTQYF
once,TRBD2,TRBJ2-3,TRBV3-1/TRBV3-2,TGTGCCAGCAGCCAAGATACTAGCGGGAGGGGTAGAGATACGCAGTATTTT,CASSQDTSGRGRDTQYF
-,-,TRBJ1-4,TRBV27,TGTGCCAGCAGTTTATCCAGGGTTAGTGAAAAACTGTTTTTT,CASSLSRVSEKLFF
few,-,TRBJ1-5,TRBV5-5,TGTGCCAGCAGCTTGGTCAGGGATGCCTCCAATCAGCCCCAGCATTTT,CASSLVRDASNQPQHF
few,TRBD2,TRBJ2-2,TRBV28,TGTGCCAGCTCCGGGACTAGCGGGAGTTGGAACCCGAAGGGAAGGAACACCGGGGAGCTGTTTTTT,CASSGTSGSWNPKGRNTGELFF
-,TRBD1,TRBJ2-5,TRBV11-3,TGTGCCAGCAGCCGGACAGGGGGCAGGGAGACCCAGTACTTC,CASSRTGGRETQYF
-,-,TRBJ1-2,TRBV6-2/TRBV6-3,TGTGCCAGCAGTTACCGGGCAGGGGATGGCTACACCTTC,CASSYRAGDGYTF
-,-,TRBJ2-7,TRBV6-5,TGTGCCAGCAGAAATAACTACGAGCAGTACTTC,CASRNNYEQYF
once,-,TRBJ1-6,TRBV21-1,TGTGCCAGCAGCAAAGCGCTTCAAACAGGCTATAATTCACCCCTCCACTTT,CASSKALQTGYNSPLHF
-,TRBD1,TRBJ2-3,TRBV30,TGTGCCTGGAGCACGGGACAGGGCAAAGCCTCCACAGATACGCAGTATTTT,CAWSTGQGKASTDTQYF
-,TRBD1,TRBJ2-7,TRBV18,TGTGCCAGCTCACCACCCCCGACAGGGGACGGCGAGCAGTACTTC,CASSPPPTGDGEQYF
-,TRBD2,TRBJ2-3,TRBV14,TGTGCCAGCAGCCAAGGATTACTAGCGGGAGTTTCGACAGATACGCAGTATTTT,CASSQGLLAGVSTDTQYF
-,TRBD1,TRBJ1-5,TRBV6-2/TRBV6-3,TGTGCCAGCAGTCCCGCGGTCCTGGGACAGGGTCGGCGCCAGCCCCAGCATTTT,CASSPAVLGQGRRQPQHF
-,TRBD1,TRBJ2-2,TRBV6-6,TGTGCCAGCAGTAAGACCGGGACAGCCGCTACCGGGGAGCTGTTTTTT,CASSKTGTAATGELFF